Sequencing of this T cell receptor (beta chain) was carried out in a study of blood T cell repertoires in COVID-19. Study overall: PBMCs, B-cell-depleted T cells, or T cells were the source of the cDNA or gDNA that made up the material.

Individuals aged roughly 18 to 95 years were recruited from 24 US areas. Recovered status applied to Cohort 3 donors who had two consecutive negative PCRs. It also applied to those with clearance or with symptom resolution. Authors' analysis steps: From reference gene primer amplification, estimates of nucleated cell counts were derived. Here immunoSEQ multiplex PCR was the method, and the copy in TCRdb shows in-frame clones only, minus some. The V and J calls and the clone size are those of that table, but D and trimming were determined from the DNA. The data contain about 370,000 clones, 75% to 90% of them singletons. The CDR3 length is 13 residues. Germline CDR1 is MNHEY and CDR2 is SMNVEV (reference sequence). The V gene lost 3 bases and the J gene lost 2 bases, with 7 bases spanning the gap.

This TCR was sampled from a man between 18 and 35 years old who had recovered from COVID-19. The rearrangement joins TRBV27 to TRBJ1-1; no clear D. The sequenced sample consisted of PBMCs or T cells enriched from blood (not recorded which). The CDR3 here is CASSFGGNTEAFF. The DNA for the CDR3 is TGTGCCAGCAGTTTCGGCGGCAACACTGAAGCTTTCTTT.